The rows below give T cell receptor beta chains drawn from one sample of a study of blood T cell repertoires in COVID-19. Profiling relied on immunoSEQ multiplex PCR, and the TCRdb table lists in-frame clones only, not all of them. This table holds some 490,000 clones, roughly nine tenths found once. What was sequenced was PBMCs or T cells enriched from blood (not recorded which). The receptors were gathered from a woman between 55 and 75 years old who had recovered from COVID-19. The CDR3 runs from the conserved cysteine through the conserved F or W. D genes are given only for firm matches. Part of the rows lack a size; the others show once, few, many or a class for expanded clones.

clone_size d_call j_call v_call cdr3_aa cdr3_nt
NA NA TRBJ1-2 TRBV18 CASSLFTGPYGYTF TGTGCCAGCTCACTCTTTACAGGACCCTATGGCTACACCTTC
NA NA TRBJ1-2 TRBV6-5 CASRRLGGYTF TGTGCCAGCCGTCGGTTGGGCGGCTACACCTTC
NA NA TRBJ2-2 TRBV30 CALKAGYDTGELFF TGTGCCCTCAAGGCAGGGTACGACACCGGGGAGCTGTTTTTT
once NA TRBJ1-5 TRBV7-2 CASSPRTNQPQHF TGTGCCAGCAGCCCTCGGACTAATCAGCCCCAGCATTTT
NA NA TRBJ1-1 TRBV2 CASTPGGDTEAFF TGTGCCAGCACCCCCGGCGGGGACACTGAAGCTTTCTTT
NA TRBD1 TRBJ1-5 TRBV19 CASHRGPTGSSPQHF TGTGCCAGTCATAGGGGGCCAACCGGCTCATCGCCCCAGCATTTT
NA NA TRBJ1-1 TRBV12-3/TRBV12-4 CASSRSGTEAFF TGTGCCAGCAGTCGGTCGGGTACTGAAGCTTTCTTT
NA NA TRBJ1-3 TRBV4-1 CASSQGGHSGNTIYF TGCGCCAGCAGCCAAGGGGGACACTCTGGAAACACCATATATTTT
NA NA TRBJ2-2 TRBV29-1 CSVILPVTGELFF TGCAGCGTTATACTCCCGGTGACCGGGGAGCTGTTTTTT
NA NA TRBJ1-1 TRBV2 CASSGTRGNTEAFF TGTGCCAGCAGTGGGACAAGGGGGAACACTGAAGCTTTCTTT
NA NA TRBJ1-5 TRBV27 CASSLWSNSNQPQHF TGTGCCAGCAGTTTATGGAGTAATAGCAATCAGCCCCAGCATTTT
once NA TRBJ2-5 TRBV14 CASSRLGSFTGQETQYF TGTGCCAGCAGCCGCCTTGGATCGTTCACAGGCCAAGAGACCCAGTACTTC
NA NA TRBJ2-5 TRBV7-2 CASQRRGQETQYF TGTGCCAGCCAACGCAGGGGTCAAGAGACCCAGTACTTC
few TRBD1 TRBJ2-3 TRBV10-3 CAISEGAGGYTDTQYF TGTGCCATCAGTGAAGGGGCAGGGGGATACACAGATACGCAGTATTTT
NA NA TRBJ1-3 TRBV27 CASSSRQSGNTIYF TGTGCCAGCAGTTCCCGACAATCTGGAAACACCATATATTTT
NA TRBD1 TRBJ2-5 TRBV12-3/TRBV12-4 CASSQTGGETQYF TGTGCCAGCAGCCAAACAGGGGGTGAGACCCAGTACTTC
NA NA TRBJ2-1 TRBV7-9 CASSLRLRGYNEQFF TGTGCCAGCAGCTTAAGATTAAGGGGCTACAATGAGCAGTTCTTC
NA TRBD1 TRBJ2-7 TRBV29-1 CSVEGTGLTYEQYF TGCAGCGTTGAAGGGACAGGTCTAACCTACGAGCAGTACTTC